This TCR beta chain was obtained from a study of CD8 T cells in ankylosing spondylitis. With molecular barcodes, quantitative 5'-RACE was used to make the TCR beta libraries. Via MiXCR, TCRdb re-called the 5' RACE reads, giving one row per CDR3 protein. The table lists more than 250,000 distinct CDR3 sequences, 11% of them singletons. Findings and limits, study-wide: Disease-linked clones bore a CD8+ phenotype, appearing relatively rarely in peripheral blood. Before this, some motif variants had been reported in reactive arthritis synovial fluid and blood. About 8 highly homologous variants made up a TCR beta motif, and this motif appeared characteristic of ankylosing spondylitis blood.

This clonotype appeared a few times. As yet, its antigen is unknown. The sample taken for sequencing was blood, either unsorted or a sorted T cell fraction (not recorded which). The receptor's source is a female donor with ankylosing spondylitis or in good health (not recorded which).

This CDR3 is CSARSQTGVNQPQHF. The CDR3 region has the DNA TGCAGTGCTAGATCCCAGACAGGGGTCAATCAGCCCCAGCATTTT. The J gene is TRBJ1-5, the V gene TRBV20-1; 8 bases match TRBD1. Germline CDR1 and CDR2: DFQATT and SNEGSKA (reference sequence). CDR3 length equals 15 residues. The J segment lost 3 bases and the V segment lost 2 bases, leaving 6 bases of the junction unmatched.